This TCR beta chain was sequenced during a study of blood T cell repertoires in COVID-19. Study in general: The United States, Italy and Spain were the sources of the acute and convalescent COVID-19 samples. Sample material is recorded as cDNA or gDNA derived from T cells, B-cell-depleted T cells, or PBMCs.

Trimming removed 3 bases at V and 7 bases at J, with 12 bases between. This CDR3 contains 13 residues. Germline lookup yields CDR1 SGHAT and CDR2 FQNNGV. In the study's own analysis: Reference gene primer amplification gave estimated nucleated cell counts. The method was immunoSEQ multiplex PCR; TCRdb's version includes in-frame clones alone and lacks a portion of them. From that table come the V and J calls and clone size; the DNA was used to work out D and trimming. The sample yields about 210,000 clones, roughly 75% seen once. The sequenced sample was peripheral blood. V gene TRBV11-2 combines with J gene TRBJ1-1; D might be TRBD1 (6 bases). The TCR sequence derives from a woman between 65 and 79 years old with acute or convalescent COVID-19. As DNA, the CDR3 is TGTGCCAGCAGCTTGGGGGCCTCAGGTGAAGCTTTCTTT. This sequence encodes CASSLGASGEAFF.